Listed below are T cell receptor beta chains from one sample, sequenced in a study of shared clonotypes between healthy human individuals. The data were produced by immunoSEQ multiplex PCR, yet TCRdb's version contains in-frame clones alone and is incomplete. The table lists fewer than 850,000 clones, just over 95% of them singletons. Material: naive CD8+ T cells sorted from blood. These receptors came from a man aged 25 to 40 in good health. CDR3s include the opening cysteine and the closing phenylalanine or tryptophan. The order of the fields is clone size, V gene, J gene, D gene, CDR3 DNA, CDR3 protein. A D gene is named only where the DNA matches it firmly. The size of a clone is reported for some rows only, either as once, few or many, or as a class for expanded clones.

NA	TRBV18	TRBJ2-5	TRBD2	TGTGCCAGCTCTCAAGGACTAGCGCTCCAAGAGACCCAGTACTTC	CASSQGLALQETQYF
NA	TRBV5-1	TRBJ1-1	NA	TGCGCCAGCAGCTCGGTTGGCACTGAAGCTTTCTTT	CASSSVGTEAFF
once	TRBV2	TRBJ2-5	NA	TGTGCCAGCAGTGGGGGGCAGGGGGGCCTCCAAGAGACCCAGTACTTC	CASSGGQGGLQETQYF
NA	TRBV27	TRBJ1-1	TRBD1	TGTGCCAGCAGTTTGGGACAGGGGATGTTAAACACTGAAGCTTTCTTT	CASSLGQGMLNTEAFF
NA	TRBV7-8	TRBJ2-2	TRBD1	TGTGCCAGCAGCCTGACAGGGGAGTACACCGGGGAGCTGTTTTTT	CASSLTGEYTGELFF
NA	TRBV27	TRBJ2-7	NA	TGTGCCAGCAGTTTAGCGGGTAGAGTTTACGAGCAGTACTTC	CASSLAGRVYEQYF
NA	TRBV4-1	TRBJ2-7	TRBD1	TGCGCCAGCAGCCAAGAAATAGGGGACAGGGGCTACGAGCAGTACTTC	CASSQEIGDRGYEQYF
NA	TRBV4-3	TRBJ2-1	TRBD2	TGCGCCAGCAGCCCGACCGTAGCGGGGATATACAATGAGCAGTTCTTC	CASSPTVAGIYNEQFF
once	TRBV6-4	TRBJ2-1	TRBD1	TGTGCCAGCAGACACAGGGGGTACAATGAGCAGTTCTTC	CASRHRGYNEQFF
NA	TRBV27	TRBJ1-5	NA	TGTGCCAGCGGTCGAGGCAATCAGCCCCAGCATTTT	CASGRGNQPQHF
once	TRBV14	TRBJ1-2	TRBD1	TGTGCCAGCAGTTCCCAAGGGGGCGCCGACTATGGCTACACCTTC	CASSSQGGADYGYTF
NA	TRBV7-6	TRBJ2-7	TRBD2	TGTGCCAGCAGCTTAGAGATAGCGGGAGCCGCCTACGAGCAGTACTTC	CASSLEIAGAAYEQYF
once	TRBV4-1	TRBJ1-2	TRBD1	TGCGCCAGCAGCCAAGCGGTCACAGGGGGGGCCTATGGCTACACCTTC	CASSQAVTGGAYGYTF
once	TRBV7-9	TRBJ2-2	TRBD2	TGTGCCAGCAGTCGGAGCTCTAGCGGGGACCCCGGGGAGCTGTTTTTT	CASSRSSSGDPGELFF
NA	TRBV28	TRBJ2-1	TRBD2	TGTGCCAGCACCTCTATTCAGCGGGAGGGTGAGCAGTTCTTC	CASTSIQREGEQFF
NA	TRBV5-1	TRBJ2-7	TRBD1	TGCGCCAGCAATCTCGGGACAGGGGGCTCCTACGAGCAGTACTTC	CASNLGTGGSYEQYF
NA	TRBV7-9	TRBJ1-2	NA	TGTGCCAGCAGCCAGAAAGCCGACATGCCGGGTGGCTACACCTTC	CASSQKADMPGGYTF
NA	TRBV7-6	TRBJ2-1	TRBD2	TGTGCCAGCAGCTTAGCGGCGGGACTAGCGGTGCAGTTCTTC	CASSLAAGLAVQFF
NA	TRBV14	TRBJ2-3	NA	TGTGCCAGCAGCCACCCGGACGACTACACAGATACGCAGTATTTT	CASSHPDDYTDTQYF
NA	TRBV19	TRBJ1-2	NA	TGTGCCAGTAGTATAGTCGGGGATCATGGCTACACCTTC	CASSIVGDHGYTF
NA	TRBV29-1	TRBJ2-7	TRBD2	TGCAGCGTTAAGACTAGCGGGAGGGGCGAGCAGTACTTC	CSVKTSGRGEQYF
once	TRBV7-9	TRBJ2-3	NA	TGTGCCAGCAGCAGCGTCGGTGGGAGCGCAGATACGCAGTATTTT	CASSSVGGSADTQYF
NA	TRBV2	TRBJ1-1	NA	TGTGCCAGCAGTGTTCTTGGGGGAACTGAAGCTTTCTTT	CASSVLGGTEAFF
NA	TRBV6-5	TRBJ2-1	NA	TGTGCCAGCAGTTTCAATGAGCAGTTCTTC	CASSFNEQFF
NA	TRBV28	TRBJ2-7	TRBD1	TGTGCCAGCAGTGGCAGCAGGGGGTATTCCTACGAGCAGTACTTC	CASSGSRGYSYEQYF
NA	TRBV2	TRBJ2-7	TRBD1	TGTGCCAGCAGCGTCGACGGACAGGGACCCTACGAGCAGTACTTC	CASSVDGQGPYEQYF
once	TRBV6-1	TRBJ2-3	NA	TGTGCCAGCAGTGAGAGGGGCAGCGGGCGCACAGATACGCAGTATTTT	CASSERGSGRTDTQYF
NA	TRBV2	TRBJ2-7	NA	TGTGCCAGCGAACCAGGGTCGTCCTACGAGCAGTACTTC	CASEPGSSYEQYF
NA	TRBV7-9	TRBJ2-1	NA	TGTGCCAGCAGCGCGGGCCCCTGGGCCAATGAGCAGTTCTTC	CASSAGPWANEQFF
NA	TRBV27	TRBJ1-1	TRBD1	TGTGCCAGCAGGAGGGGGCACACTGAAGCTTTCTTT	CASRRGHTEAFF
NA	TRBV5-1	TRBJ2-7	NA	TGCGCCAGCAGCTCGACTGGGACCTACGAGCAGTACTTC	CASSSTGTYEQYF
once	TRBV5-5	TRBJ2-2	NA	TGTGCCAGCAGCTTGGAGGGACTTAGTACCGGGGAGCTGTTTTTT	CASSLEGLSTGELFF
NA	TRBV27	TRBJ2-5	TRBD2	TGTGCCAGCAGTCCTACCCCCCTTGGGACTAGCGGGAACCAAGAGACCCAGTACTTC	CASSPTPLGTSGNQETQYF
once	TRBV11-3	TRBJ1-3	NA	TGTGCCAGCAGCTTAACAGGAAACACCATATATTTT	CASSLTGNTIYF
NA	TRBV5-6	TRBJ2-7	NA	TGTGCCAGCAGCTTGGGAGGCATCTACGAGCAGTACTTC	CASSLGGIYEQYF
NA	TRBV19	TRBJ1-4	NA	TGTGCCAGTAGTATAGGACGGTTGTTGTCAAAAGAAAAACTGTTTTTT	CASSIGRLLSKEKLFF
NA	TRBV30	TRBJ2-7	TRBD2	TGTGCCTGGAGTCTCGGGACTAGCTACGAGCAGTACTTC	CAWSLGTSYEQYF
NA	TRBV28	TRBJ2-1	NA	TGTGCCAGCAGTTCGGAAATATGGGGTAATGAGCAGTTCTTC	CASSSEIWGNEQFF
NA	TRBV11-2	TRBJ1-2	NA	TGTGCCAGCAGCCCTGGGACATTACATGGCTACACCTTC	CASSPGTLHGYTF
NA	TRBV28	TRBJ2-1	NA	TGTGCCAGCAGTTTACCCCCGCCTCCAGTCTATGAGCAGTTCTTC	CASSLPPPPVYEQFF
NA	TRBV6-1	TRBJ1-5	NA	TGTGCCAGCAGTGAATATGGCCAGGGGTACAATCAGCCCCAGCATTTT	CASSEYGQGYNQPQHF
NA	TRBV5-6	TRBJ1-4	NA	TGTGCCAGCAGCTCTACAGGGTCAACTAATGAAAAACTGTTTTTT	CASSSTGSTNEKLFF